The present TCR beta chain was sequenced within a study of PD-L1 blockade in urothelial cancer. About the study: Patients had undergone 0 to 3 prior chemotherapy regimens. Blood yielded a median of around 140,000 T cells per sample.

Germline V CDR1 and CDR2: SQVTM, ANQGSEA. Trimming took 8 bases from V and 1 from J, leaving 15 bases between them. The CDR3 contains 15 residues. Profiled with immunoSEQ multiplex PCR; TCRdb holds only in-frame clones, not every one. The profile shows about 56,000 clones, just over 85% of them singletons. Sequenced here: PBMCs, sampled around atezolizumab (anti-PD-L1) treatment. The sequence was collected from a man aged 50 to 60 with urothelial cancer. The V call is TRBV29-1, the J call TRBJ2-6, with D tentatively TRBD2 (5 bases). The CDR3 loop is CSLICRGSGANVLTF. The CDR3 DNA follows: TGCAGCTTAATATGTCGGGGTTCTGGGGCCAACGTCCTGACTTTC.